These T cell receptor beta chains were read from a single sample in a study of control samples from healthy donors and cancer patients. Profiled with immunoSEQ multiplex PCR; TCRdb holds only in-frame clones, not every one. Here the sample spans approximately 110,000 clones, about 89% being singletons. The sample was blood. The receptors originated from a woman aged 45-65 years in good health. Both conserved end residues are part of each CDR3. D genes are given only for firm matches. Where a row states a size, it is once, few, many or the class of an expanded clone; other rows omit it.

clone_size j_call v_call d_call cdr3_length cdr3_aa cdr3_nt
. TRBJ2-7 TRBV29-1 . 14 CSAGIVAGKGEQYF TGCAGCGCTGGGATCGTAGCAGGGAAGGGCGAGCAGTACTTC
. TRBJ1-3 TRBV30 . 19 CAWSVWPLRKQSSGNTIYF TGTGCCTGGAGTGTATGGCCACTAAGAAAACAGAGCTCTGGAAACACCATATATTTT
. TRBJ1-5 TRBV27 . 16 CASSLWGRGTFQPQHF TGTGCCAGCAGTTTATGGGGCAGGGGTACGTTTCAGCCCCAGCATTTT
. TRBJ1-1 TRBV9 . 13 CASSRSGGTEAFF TGTGCCAGCAGCAGATCCGGGGGCACTGAAGCTTTCTTT
once TRBJ2-1 TRBV7-2 TRBD2 15 CASSSSSGAFLEQFF TGTGCCAGCAGCTCCTCTAGCGGGGCCTTTTTGGAGCAGTTCTTC
. TRBJ2-1 TRBV6-2/TRBV6-3 TRBD2 16 CASSSRSGGALDEQFF TGTGCCAGCAGTTCCCGTAGCGGGGGGGCCCTCGATGAGCAGTTCTTC
. TRBJ1-3 TRBV6-6 . 17 CASSRQTDGISGNTIYF TGTGCCAGCAGTCGACAAACGGACGGAATCTCTGGAAACACCATATATTTT
. TRBJ2-2 TRBV6-2/TRBV6-3 . 16 CASSTHGLGNTGELFF TGTGCCAGCAGTACCCACGGACTGGGGAACACCGGGGAGCTGTTTTTT
. TRBJ2-5 TRBV5-1 TRBD2 18 CASSLPQLPAGFWETQYF TGCGCCAGCAGCTTGCCACAACTTCCAGCGGGGTTTTGGGAGACCCAGTACTTC
. TRBJ1-1 TRBV19 . 12 CASRDRKPEAFF TGTGCCAGTAGGGACAGAAAGCCTGAAGCTTTCTTT
once TRBJ2-3 TRBV4-3 TRBD1 15 CASSLRQGRTDTQYF TGCGCCAGCAGCCTCCGACAGGGGAGGACAGATACGCAGTATTTT
once TRBJ1-4 TRBV6-4 . 12 CASSDRAEKLFF TGTGCCAGCAGTGACAGGGCTGAAAAACTGTTTTTT
. TRBJ2-1 TRBV27 TRBD2 14 CASGPGLATGEQFF TGTGCCAGCGGACCGGGACTAGCAACCGGTGAGCAGTTCTTC
. TRBJ2-3 TRBV12-5 . 13 CASAPRALEMQYF TGTGCTAGTGCCCCGCGGGCACTAGAGATGCAGTATTTT
. TRBJ1-2 TRBV9 . 15 CASSVARDQRSGYTF TGTGCCAGCAGCGTAGCTCGGGATCAGAGATCCGGCTACACCTTC
. TRBJ2-3 TRBV29-1 . 16 CSVEDEVATSTDTQYF TGCAGCGTTGAAGATGAGGTGGCGACTAGCACAGATACGCAGTATTTT
. TRBJ2-3 TRBV5-1 TRBD2 14 CAARGTSSFGTQYF TGCGCCGCTAGAGGGACTAGTTCTTTCGGTACGCAGTATTTT
. TRBJ2-5 TRBV14 TRBD2 15 CASSRGLAGPETQYF TGTGCCAGCAGCCGCGGGCTAGCGGGGCCAGAGACCCAGTACTTC
. TRBJ2-3 TRBV27 . 17 CASSPLEGTANTDTQYF TGTGCCAGCAGTCCCCTGGAGGGCACCGCAAACACAGATACGCAGTATTTT
. TRBJ2-1 TRBV4-3 TRBD2 15 CASSLGLAGYNEQFF TGCGCCAGCAGCCTCGGACTAGCGGGGTACAATGAGCAGTTCTTC
. TRBJ2-1 TRBV7-9 . 13 CASSLVRETEQFF TGTGCCAGCAGCTTAGTAAGGGAAACTGAGCAGTTCTTC
. TRBJ1-5 TRBV29-1 . 12 CSVQYSNQPQHF TGCAGCGTTCAGTATAGCAATCAGCCCCAGCATTTT
. TRBJ1-2 TRBV11-2 TRBD1 12 CASSADRGGYTF TGTGCCAGCAGCGCCGACAGGGGGGGCTACACCTTC
. TRBJ1-2 TRBV5-1 . 13 CASGAGSNYGYTF TGCGCCAGCGGGGCAGGGTCTAACTATGGCTACACCTTC
. TRBJ1-4 TRBV9 . 16 CASSATPLATNEKLFF TGTGCCAGCAGCGCGACCCCCTTAGCAACTAATGAAAAACTGTTTTTT
once TRBJ2-5 TRBV9 . 17 CASSGGPMAGPQETQYF TGTGCCAGCAGCGGGGGTCCCATGGCGGGACCCCAAGAGACCCAGTACTTC
. TRBJ1-3 TRBV7-9 . 15 CASRRGMDSGNTIYF TGTGCCAGCAGACGTGGAATGGACTCTGGAAACACCATATATTTT
. TRBJ2-6 TRBV24-1 . 16 CATSAPRASGANVLTF TGTGCCACCAGTGCCCCCAGGGCATCCGGGGCCAACGTCCTGACTTTC
. TRBJ2-3 TRBV7-2 TRBD2 16 CASRYGTSVSTDTQYF TGTGCCAGCAGGTATGGGACTAGCGTGAGCACAGATACGCAGTATTTT
once TRBJ1-1 TRBV25-1 . 15 CASRRPAGTNTEAFF TGTGCCAGCAGGCGCCCAGCGGGCACGAACACTGAAGCTTTCTTT
. TRBJ1-1 TRBV3-1/TRBV3-2 . 14 CASSHAGQIEGAFF TGTGCCAGCAGCCACGCCGGACAGATCGAGGGAGCTTTCTTT
. TRBJ1-2 TRBV15 . 15 CATSMPGGPHYGYTF TGTGCCACCAGCATGCCGGGGGGCCCCCACTATGGCTACACCTTC
. TRBJ1-2 TRBV19 . 13 CASSNRWDGSYTF TGTGCCAGTAGTAACCGGTGGGATGGCAGCTACACCTTC
. TRBJ1-3 TRBV7-8 . 15 CASSLAPLAGNTIYF TGTGCCAGCAGCTTAGCGCCCCTCGCTGGAAACACCATATATTTT
. TRBJ2-1 TRBV7-9 TRBD1 17 CASSPWTGGFLNNEQFF TGTGCCAGCAGCCCCTGGACAGGGGGCTTTTTAAATAATGAGCAGTTCTTC
. TRBJ1-5 TRBV11-2 . 15 CASSLDGRGAEGQHF TGTGCCAGCAGCTTAGACGGGCGGGGGGCGGAGGGTCAGCATTTT
few TRBJ1-6 TRBV6-6 . 13 CASSYDRNSPLHF TGTGCCAGCAGTTACGACAGGAATTCACCCCTCCACTTT
. TRBJ1-4 TRBV6-5 . 15 CASSYSGRQYEKLFF TGTGCCAGCAGTTACTCTGGCAGGCAATATGAAAAACTGTTTTTT
. TRBJ2-7 TRBV12-3/TRBV12-4 . 13 CASKGSFSYEQYF TGTGCCAGCAAGGGGTCATTCTCCTACGAGCAGTACTTC
. TRBJ2-1 TRBV7-2 TRBD2 14 CASSLTSGSGEQFF TGTGCCAGCAGCTTAACTAGCGGGAGTGGGGAGCAGTTCTTC
. TRBJ2-7 TRBV6-4 TRBD1 13 CASSSGQGNEQYF TGTGCCAGCTCCTCGGGACAGGGAAACGAGCAGTACTTC
. TRBJ1-2 TRBV5-6 . 11 CASSVGVGYTF TGTGCCAGCAGCGTAGGGGTTGGCTACACCTTC
. TRBJ2-5 TRBV19 . 13 CASTDRLKETQYF TGTGCCAGTACAGACCGACTGAAAGAGACCCAGTACTTC
once TRBJ2-7 TRBV7-3 . 15 CASSLNRGSSYEQYF TGTGCCAGCAGCTTAAATCGGGGGAGCTCCTACGAGCAGTACTTC
few TRBJ1-5 TRBV2 TRBD1 17 CASSVGTGARSNQPQHF TGTGCCAGCAGTGTGGGGACAGGGGCCCGTAGCAATCAGCCCCAGCATTTT
. TRBJ2-2 TRBV6-2/TRBV6-3 . 14 CASSPGHPTGELFF TGTGCCAGCAGCCCGGGACACCCCACCGGGGAGCTGTTTTTT
. TRBJ2-2 TRBV7-3 . 17 CASSSEVGRLETGELFF TGTGCCAGCAGCTCCGAAGTGGGCAGATTAGAAACCGGGGAGCTGTTTTTT
. TRBJ1-4 TRBV7-2 . 15 CASSLDSSTNEKLFF TGTGCCAGCAGCTTAGACAGCTCAACTAATGAAAAACTGTTTTTT